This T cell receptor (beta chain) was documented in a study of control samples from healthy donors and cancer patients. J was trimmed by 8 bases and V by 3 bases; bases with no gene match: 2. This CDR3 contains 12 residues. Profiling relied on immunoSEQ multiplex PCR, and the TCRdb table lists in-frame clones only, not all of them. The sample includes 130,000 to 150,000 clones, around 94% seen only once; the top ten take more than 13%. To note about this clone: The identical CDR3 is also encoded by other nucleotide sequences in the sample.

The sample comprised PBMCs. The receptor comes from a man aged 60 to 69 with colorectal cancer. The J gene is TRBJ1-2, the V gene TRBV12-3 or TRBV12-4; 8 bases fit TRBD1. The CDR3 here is CASSLPGGGYTF. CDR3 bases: TGTGCCAGCAGTTTGCCAGGGGGCGGCTACACCTTC.